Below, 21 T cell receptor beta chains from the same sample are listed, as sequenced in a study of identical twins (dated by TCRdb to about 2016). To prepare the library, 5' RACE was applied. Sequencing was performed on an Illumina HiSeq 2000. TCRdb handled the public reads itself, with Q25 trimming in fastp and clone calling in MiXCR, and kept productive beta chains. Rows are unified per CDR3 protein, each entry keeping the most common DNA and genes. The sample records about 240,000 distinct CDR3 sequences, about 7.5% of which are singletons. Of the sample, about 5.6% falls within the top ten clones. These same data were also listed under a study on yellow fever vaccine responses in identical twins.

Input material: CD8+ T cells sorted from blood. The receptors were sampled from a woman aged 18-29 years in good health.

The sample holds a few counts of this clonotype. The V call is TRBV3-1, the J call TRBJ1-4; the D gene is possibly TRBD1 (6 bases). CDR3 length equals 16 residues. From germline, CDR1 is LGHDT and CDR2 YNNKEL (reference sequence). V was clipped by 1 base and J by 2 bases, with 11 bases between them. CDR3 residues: CASSQVGGQTNEKLFF. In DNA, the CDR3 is TGTGCCAGCAGCCAAGTTGGGGGGCAGACTAATGAAAAACTGTTTTTT.

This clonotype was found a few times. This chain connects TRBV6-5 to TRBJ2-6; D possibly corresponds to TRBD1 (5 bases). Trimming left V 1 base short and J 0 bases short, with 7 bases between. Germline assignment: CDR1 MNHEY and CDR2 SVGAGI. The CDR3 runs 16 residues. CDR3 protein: CASSYLGASGANVLTF. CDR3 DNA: TGTGCCAGCAGTTACTTAGGGGCCTCTGGGGCCAACGTCCTGACTTTC.

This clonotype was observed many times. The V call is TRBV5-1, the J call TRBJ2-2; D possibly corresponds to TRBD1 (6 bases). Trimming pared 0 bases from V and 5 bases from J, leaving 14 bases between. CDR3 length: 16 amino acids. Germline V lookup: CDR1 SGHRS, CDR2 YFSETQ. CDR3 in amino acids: CASSLAQGVGTGELFF. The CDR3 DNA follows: TGCGCCAGCAGCTTGGCACAGGGAGTTGGGACCGGGGAGCTGTTTTTT.

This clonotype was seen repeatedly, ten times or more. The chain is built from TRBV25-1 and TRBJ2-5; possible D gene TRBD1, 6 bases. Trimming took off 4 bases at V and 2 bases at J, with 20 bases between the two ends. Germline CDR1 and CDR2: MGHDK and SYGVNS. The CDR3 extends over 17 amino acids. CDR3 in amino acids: CASSAPGAGLLQETQYF. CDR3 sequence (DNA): TGTGCCAGCAGTGCCCCAGGGGCGGGTCTTCTTCAAGAGACCCAGTACTTC.

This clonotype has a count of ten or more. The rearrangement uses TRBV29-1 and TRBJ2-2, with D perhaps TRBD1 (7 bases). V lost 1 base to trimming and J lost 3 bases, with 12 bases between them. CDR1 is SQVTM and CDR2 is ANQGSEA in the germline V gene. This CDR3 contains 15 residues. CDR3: CSVEVTGDYTGELFF. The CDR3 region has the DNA TGCAGCGTTGAAGTTACAGGGGACTACACCGGGGAGCTGTTTTTT.

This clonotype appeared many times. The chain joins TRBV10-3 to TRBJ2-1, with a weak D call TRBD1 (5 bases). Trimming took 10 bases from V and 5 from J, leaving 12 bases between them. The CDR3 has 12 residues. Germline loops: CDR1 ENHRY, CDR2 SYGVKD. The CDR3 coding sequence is TGTGCCACCAAGAAAGGGGACAATGAGCAGTTCTTC. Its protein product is CATKKGDNEQFF.

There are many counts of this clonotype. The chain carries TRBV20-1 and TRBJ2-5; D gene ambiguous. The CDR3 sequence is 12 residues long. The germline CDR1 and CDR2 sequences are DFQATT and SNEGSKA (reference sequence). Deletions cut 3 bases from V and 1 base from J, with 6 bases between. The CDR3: CSARRGQETQYF. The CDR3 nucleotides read TGCAGTGCTAGGCGAGGCCAAGAGACCCAGTACTTC.

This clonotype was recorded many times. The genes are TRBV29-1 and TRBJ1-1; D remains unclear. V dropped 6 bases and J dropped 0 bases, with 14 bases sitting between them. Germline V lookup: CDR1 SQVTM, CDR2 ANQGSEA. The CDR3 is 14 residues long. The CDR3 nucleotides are TGCAGCGTCGCAAGAACAAGTATGAACACTGAAGCTTTCTTT. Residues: CSVARTSMNTEAFF.

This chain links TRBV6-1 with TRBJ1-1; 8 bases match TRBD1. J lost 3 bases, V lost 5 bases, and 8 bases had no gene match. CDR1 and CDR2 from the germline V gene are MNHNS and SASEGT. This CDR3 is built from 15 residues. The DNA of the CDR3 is TGTGCCAGCAGTCCAGGACAGGGTCGGGACACTGAAGCTTTCTTT. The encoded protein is CASSPGQGRDTEAFF.

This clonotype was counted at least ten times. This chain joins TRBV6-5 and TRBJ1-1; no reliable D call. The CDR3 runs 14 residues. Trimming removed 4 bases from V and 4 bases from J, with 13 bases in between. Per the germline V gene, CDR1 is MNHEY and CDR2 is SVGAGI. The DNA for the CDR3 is TGTGCCAGCAGTTTATCGTTTTGGGTCACTGAAGCTTTCTTT. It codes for CASSLSFWVTEAFF.

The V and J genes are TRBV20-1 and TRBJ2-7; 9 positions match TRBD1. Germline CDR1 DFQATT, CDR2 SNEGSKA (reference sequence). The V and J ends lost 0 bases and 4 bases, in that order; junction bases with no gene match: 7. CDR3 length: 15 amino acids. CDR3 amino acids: CSARDGGTGSYEQYV. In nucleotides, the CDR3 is TGCAGTGCTAGAGATGGGGGGACAGGGTCTTACGAGCAGTACGTC.

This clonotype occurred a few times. This chain's CDR3 is CASSPGHGREKLFF. For the CDR3, the DNA is TGTGCCAGCAGTCCCGGACATGGTCGGGAAAAACTGTTTTTT. V and J are TRBV25-1 and TRBJ1-4; TRBD1 might be the D (5 bases). Germline V gene sequence: CDR1 MGHDK, CDR2 SYGVNS. The V and J ends lost 5 bases and 8 bases respectively, with 15 bases between them. The CDR3 extends over 14 amino acids.

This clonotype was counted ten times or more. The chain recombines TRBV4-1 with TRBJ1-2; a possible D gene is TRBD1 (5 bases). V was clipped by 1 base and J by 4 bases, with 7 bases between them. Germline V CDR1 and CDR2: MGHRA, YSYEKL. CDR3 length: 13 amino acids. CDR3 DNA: TGCGCCAGCAGCCAAGGGGACCGCTATGGCTACACCTTC. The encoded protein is CASSQGDRYGYTF.

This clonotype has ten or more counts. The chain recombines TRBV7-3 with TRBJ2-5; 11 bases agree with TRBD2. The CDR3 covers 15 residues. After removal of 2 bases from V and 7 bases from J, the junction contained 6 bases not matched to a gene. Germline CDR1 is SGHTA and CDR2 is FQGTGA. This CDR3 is CASSLGTSGWGTQYF. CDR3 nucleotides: TGTGCCAGCAGCTTAGGGACTAGCGGATGGGGGACCCAGTACTTC.

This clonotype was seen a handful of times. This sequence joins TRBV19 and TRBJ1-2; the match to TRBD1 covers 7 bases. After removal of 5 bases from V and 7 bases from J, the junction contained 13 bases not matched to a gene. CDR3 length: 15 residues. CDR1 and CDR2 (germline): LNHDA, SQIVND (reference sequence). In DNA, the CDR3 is TGTGCCAGTAGTCTCTCCCCGACAGGGCTTGTTGGCTACACCTTC. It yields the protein CASSLSPTGLVGYTF.

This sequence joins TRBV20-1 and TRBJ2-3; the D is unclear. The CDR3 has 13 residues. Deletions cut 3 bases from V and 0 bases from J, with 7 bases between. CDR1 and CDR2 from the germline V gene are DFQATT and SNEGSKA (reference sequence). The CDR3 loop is CSASVPSTDTQYF. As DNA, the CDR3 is TGCAGTGCTAGTGTACCAAGCACAGATACGCAGTATTTT.

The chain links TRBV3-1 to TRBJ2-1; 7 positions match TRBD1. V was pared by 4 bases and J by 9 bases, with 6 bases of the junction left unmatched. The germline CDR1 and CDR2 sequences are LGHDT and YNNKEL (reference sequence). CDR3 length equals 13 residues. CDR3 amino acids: CASSLTGETEQFF. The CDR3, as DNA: TGTGCCAGCAGCCTAACAGGGGAGACTGAGCAGTTCTTC.

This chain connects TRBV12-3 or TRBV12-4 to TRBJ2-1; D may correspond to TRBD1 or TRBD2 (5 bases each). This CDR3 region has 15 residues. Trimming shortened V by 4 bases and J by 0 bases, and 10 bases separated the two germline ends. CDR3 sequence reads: CASSWDGSSYNEQFF. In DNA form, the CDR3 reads TGTGCCAGCAGTTGGGACGGTAGCTCCTACAATGAGCAGTTCTTC.

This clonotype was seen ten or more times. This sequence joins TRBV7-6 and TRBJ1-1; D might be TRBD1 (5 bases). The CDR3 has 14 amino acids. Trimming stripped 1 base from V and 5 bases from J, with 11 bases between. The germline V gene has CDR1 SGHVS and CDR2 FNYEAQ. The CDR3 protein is CASSLGGKATEAFF. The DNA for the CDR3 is TGTGCCAGCAGCTTAGGGGGGAAGGCTACTGAAGCTTTCTTT.

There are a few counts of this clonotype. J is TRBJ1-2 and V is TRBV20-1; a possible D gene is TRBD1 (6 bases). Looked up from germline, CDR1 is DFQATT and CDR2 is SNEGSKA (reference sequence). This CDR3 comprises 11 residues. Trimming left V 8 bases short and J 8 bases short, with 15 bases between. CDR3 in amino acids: CSPYGGGGYTF. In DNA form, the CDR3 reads TGCAGTCCATACGGAGGGGGAGGCTACACCTTC.

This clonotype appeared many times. CDR3 sequence (DNA): TGTGCCAGCAGTTGGGGCCAGGGGTCCTACGAGCAGTACGTC. Encoded protein: CASSWGQGSYEQYV. This chain joins TRBV7-2 and TRBJ2-7; D possibly corresponds to TRBD1 (6 bases). CDR3 length: 14 amino acids. Per germline, CDR1 SGHTA and CDR2 FQGNSA. The germline V and J ends were trimmed by 6 bases and 1 base, with 13 bases remaining between them.